This T cell receptor beta chain was identified during a study of identical twins. TCRdb called the 5' RACE reads again in MiXCR, with one record for every CDR3 protein. The sample carries a few hundred thousand distinct CDR3 sequences, more than 9% recorded once. This CDR3 has 15 residues. The ends were cut back, 5 bases at V and 5 bases at J, with 16 bases in the middle. CDR1 and CDR2 (germline): SGHVS, FQNEAQ. Comments on this clonotype: Its antigen is not identified.

Study-wide points: Out-of-frame alpha sequences common to twins exhibited a surplus of low generation probability. With monozygotic twins, out-of-frame TCR alpha sharing exceeded what models estimated. Findings depended on cross-sectional statistics rather than tracking the same donors.

A further study also used this sample, focusing on yellow fever vaccine responses in identical twins. According to that study: The T cell response to vaccination in identical twins was reportedly partly convergent and partly personalized.

This TCR derives from a woman aged 18-29 years in good health. The J gene is TRBJ2-1, the V gene TRBV7-8; perhaps TRBD2 as D (5 bases). The specimen was PBMCs. The CDR3 nucleotides are TGTGCCAGCAGCGCACCGGGATCGGGCAACAATGAGCAGTTCTTC. Translating it yields CASSAPGSGNNEQFF.